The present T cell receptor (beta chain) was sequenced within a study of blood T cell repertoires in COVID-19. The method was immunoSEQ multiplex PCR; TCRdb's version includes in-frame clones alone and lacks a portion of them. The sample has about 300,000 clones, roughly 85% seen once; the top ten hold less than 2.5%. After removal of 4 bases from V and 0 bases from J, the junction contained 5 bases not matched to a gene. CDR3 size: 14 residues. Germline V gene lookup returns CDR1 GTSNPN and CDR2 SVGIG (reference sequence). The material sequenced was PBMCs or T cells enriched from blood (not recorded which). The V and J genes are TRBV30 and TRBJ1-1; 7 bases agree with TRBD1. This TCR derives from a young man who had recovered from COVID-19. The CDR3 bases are TGTGCCTGGAACCCGGGACAGATGAACACTGAAGCTTTCTTT. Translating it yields CAWNPGQMNTEAFF.